What follows are 10 T cell receptor beta chains derived from one specimen sequenced in a study of siplizumab effects on memory and regulatory T cells. Clones were read by immunoSEQ multiplex PCR, and TCRdb kept only the in-frame ones, dropping some. Found here are about 100,000 clones, 94% of them singletons; the top ten hold 0.55% to 0.65%. The sequenced material came from Tregs sorted from blood. Receptors originate from a human donor in good health.

This chain links TRBV2 with TRBJ1-1; D is possibly TRBD1 (6 bases). The V gene's germline CDR1 is SNHLY and CDR2 FYNNEI. The V gene lost 6 bases and the J gene lost 6 bases, with 11 bases spanning the gap. The CDR3 runs to 12 residues. The CDR3 protein is CASSPTGPEAFF. DNA of the CDR3: TGTGCCAGCAGCCCGACAGGACCTGAAGCTTTCTTT.

There are a few counts of this clone. The V and J genes are TRBV28 and TRBJ1-2, with a weak D call TRBD1 (5 bases). This CDR3 contains 15 residues. Trimming took 5 bases from V and 1 from J, leaving 14 bases between them. Germline V gives CDR1 MDHEN, CDR2 SYDVKM. The CDR3 loop is CASSPTGGFNYGYTF. The CDR3 DNA reads TGTGCCAGCAGTCCCACTGGGGGGTTTAACTATGGCTACACCTTC.

This sequence joins TRBV5-1 and TRBJ2-1, with D possibly being TRBD2 (6 bases). The CDR3 extends over 16 amino acids. Germline V gene lookup returns CDR1 SGHRS and CDR2 YFSETQ. Trimming removed 6 bases from V and 7 bases from J, with 23 bases in between. In DNA, the CDR3 is TGCGCCAGCACCAACCGTCGGGACTTTATGGGGAATGAGCAGTTCTTC. Amino acids: CASTNRRDFMGNEQFF. Together with reference TRBV5-1 and TRBJ2-1, the CDR3 gives the full variable domain: KAGVTQTPRYLIKTRGQQVTLSCSPISGHRSVSWYQQTPGQGLQFLFEYFSETQRNKGNFPGRFSGRQFSNSRSEMNVSTLELGDSALYLCASTNRRDFMGNEQFFGPGTRLTVL.

This chain joins TRBV18 and TRBJ2-7, with TRBD1 matching over 8 bases. The length of the CDR3 is 16 residues. Germline loops: CDR1 KGHSH, CDR2 LQKENI. Trimming at V came to 4 bases and at J to 1 base, leaving 9 bases not matched to a gene. CDR3 in DNA: TGTGCCAGCTCACTTTGGGACAGGATTAAATCCTACGAGCAGTACTTC. Translation gives CASSLWDRIKSYEQYF.

The rearrangement joins TRBV5-1 to TRBJ2-2; 10 nucleotides agree with TRBD2. The V gene's germline CDR1 is SGHRS and CDR2 YFSETQ. J gave up 4 bases and V 4 bases, and 4 bases lay outside the gene matches. The CDR3 is made up of 15 amino acids. CDR3 protein: CASSAIAGGTGELFF. The DNA for the CDR3 is TGCGCCAGCAGCGCGATAGCGGGAGGCACCGGGGAGCTGTTTTTT.

J is TRBJ1-1 and V is TRBV18; possibly TRBD1 for D (5 bases). This CDR3 has 14 amino acids. Per the germline V gene, CDR1 is KGHSH and CDR2 is LQKENI. V lost 1 base and J 3 bases, leaving 9 bases between the germline ends. The CDR3 DNA reads as TGTGCCAGCTCACCACAGGGGCGGGACACTGAAGCTTTCTTT. Encoded protein: CASSPQGRDTEAFF.

The chain recombines TRBV19 with TRBJ2-6; 7 bases match TRBD1. CDR1 LNHDA and CDR2 SQIVND come from the germline V gene (reference sequence). The CDR3 sequence is 14 residues long. V lost 9 bases, J lost 13 bases, and 15 bases stayed unmatched. In DNA, the CDR3 is TGTGCCAGCACCCATACCCACAGGGGTTGGGTCCTGACTTTC. It yields the protein CASTHTHRGWVLTF.

The chain employs TRBV29-1 and TRBJ1-1; D gene unclear. Germline V gene lookup returns CDR1 SQVTM and CDR2 ANQGSEA. This CDR3 has 14 amino acids. With 4 bases removed from V and 0 bases from J, the gap between germline ends came to 12 bases. The CDR3, as DNA: TGCAGCGTTGTTTGGCAGCCACTGAACACTGAAGCTTTCTTT. It yields the protein CSVVWQPLNTEAFF.

V gene TRBV19 combines with J gene TRBJ1-5, with D maybe TRBD1 (5 bases). Trimming stripped 0 bases from V and 7 bases from J, with 22 bases between. Germline values: CDR1 LNHDA, CDR2 SQIVND (reference sequence). This CDR3 region has 18 residues. This CDR3 is CASSIDRGIGKRGQPQHF. CDR3 sequence (DNA): TGTGCCAGTAGTATAGATCGAGGGATAGGGAAAAGGGGCCAGCCCCAGCATTTT.

CDR3 bases: TGTGCCAGCAGTTTCCTCAACTCGGACCCGGAGCACGAGCAGTACTTC. It translates to CASSFLNSDPEHEQYF. The gene calls are TRBV28 and TRBJ2-7; D is undetermined. In germline, CDR1 is MDHEN, CDR2 SYDVKM. V was clipped by 3 bases and J by 5 bases, with 20 bases between them. The CDR3 is 16 residues long.